The sequence of this T cell receptor (beta chain) was determined in a study of T cell responses to AZD1222 COVID-19 vaccine. Study-level findings and limits: A mostly white British donor set with more females was recruited, and clonal diversity was possibly underestimated.

This clone was seen just once. The antigen is undetermined. TCRdb's table, derived via immunoSEQ multiplex PCR, lists solely in-frame clones and lacks some. The sample carries around 130,000 clones, over 85% recorded once. This receptor was identified in an adult in good health. Here the sequenced sample was peripheral blood, taken on day 0 of AZD1222 vaccination.

The CDR3 protein is CASRTGVDEKLFF. The CDR3 bases are TGTGCCAGCAGGACGGGGGTTGATGAAAAACTGTTTTTT. The V gene is TRBV7-9, the J gene TRBJ1-4; possible D gene TRBD1, 5 bases. The V gene's germline CDR1 is SEHNR and CDR2 FQNEAQ (reference sequence). This CDR3 is built from 13 residues. V dropped 6 bases and J dropped 6 bases, with 11 bases sitting between them.